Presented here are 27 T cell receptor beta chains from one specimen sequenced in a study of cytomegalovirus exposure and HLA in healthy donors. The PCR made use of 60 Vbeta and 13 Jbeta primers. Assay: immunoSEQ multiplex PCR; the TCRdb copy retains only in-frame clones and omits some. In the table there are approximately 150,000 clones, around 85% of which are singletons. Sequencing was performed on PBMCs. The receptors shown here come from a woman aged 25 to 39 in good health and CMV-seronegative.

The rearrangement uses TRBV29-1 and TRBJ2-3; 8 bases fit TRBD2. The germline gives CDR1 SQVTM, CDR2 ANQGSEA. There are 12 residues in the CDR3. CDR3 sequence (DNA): TGCACCGGGGGGGCCCGAGGGGATACGCAGTATTTT. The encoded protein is CTGGARGDTQYF.

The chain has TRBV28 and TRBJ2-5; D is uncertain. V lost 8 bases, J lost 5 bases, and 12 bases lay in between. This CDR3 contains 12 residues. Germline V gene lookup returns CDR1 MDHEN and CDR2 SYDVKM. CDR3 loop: CASGPQRETQYF. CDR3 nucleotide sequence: TGTGCCAGCGGGCCTCAAAGGGAGACCCAGTACTTC.

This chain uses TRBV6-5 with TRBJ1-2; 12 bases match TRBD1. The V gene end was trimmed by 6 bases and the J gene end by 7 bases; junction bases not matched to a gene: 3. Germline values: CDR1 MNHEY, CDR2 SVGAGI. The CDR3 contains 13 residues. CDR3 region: CASRGTGGRGYTF. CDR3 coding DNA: TGTGCCAGCAGAGGGACAGGGGGCCGTGGCTACACCTTC.

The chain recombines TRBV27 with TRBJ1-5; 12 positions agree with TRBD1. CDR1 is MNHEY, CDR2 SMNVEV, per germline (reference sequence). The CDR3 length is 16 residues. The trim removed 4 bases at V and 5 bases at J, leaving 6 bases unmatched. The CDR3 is CASSSSGTGGHQPQHF. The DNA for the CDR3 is TGTGCCAGCAGTTCCTCCGGGACAGGGGGCCATCAGCCCCAGCATTTT.

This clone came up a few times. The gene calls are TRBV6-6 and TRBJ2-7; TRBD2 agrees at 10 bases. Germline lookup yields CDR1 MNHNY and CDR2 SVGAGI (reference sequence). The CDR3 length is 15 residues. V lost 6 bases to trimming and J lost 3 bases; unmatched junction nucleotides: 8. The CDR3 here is CASRLTSGEDYEQYF. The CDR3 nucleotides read TGTGCCAGCAGACTAACTAGCGGGGAGGACTACGAGCAGTACTTC.

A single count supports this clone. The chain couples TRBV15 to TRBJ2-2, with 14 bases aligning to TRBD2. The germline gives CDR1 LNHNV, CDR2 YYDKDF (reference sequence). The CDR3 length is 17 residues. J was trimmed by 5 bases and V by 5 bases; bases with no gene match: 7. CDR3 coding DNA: TGTGCCACCAGCCCGGGACTAGCGGGAGTAAAAACCGGGGAGCTGTTTTTT. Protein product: CATSPGLAGVKTGELFF.

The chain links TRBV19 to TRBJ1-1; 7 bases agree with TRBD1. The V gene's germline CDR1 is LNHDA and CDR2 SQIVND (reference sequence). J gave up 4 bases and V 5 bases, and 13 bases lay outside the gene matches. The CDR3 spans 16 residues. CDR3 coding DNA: TGTGCCAGTAGTTTCCTAACAGGGGCGTCAGGCACTGAAGCTTTCTTT. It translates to CASSFLTGASGTEAFF.

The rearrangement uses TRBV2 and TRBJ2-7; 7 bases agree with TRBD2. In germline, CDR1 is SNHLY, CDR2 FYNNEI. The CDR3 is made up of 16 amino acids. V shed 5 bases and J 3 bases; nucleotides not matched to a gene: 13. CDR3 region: CASSFHGGRGNYEQYF. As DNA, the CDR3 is TGTGCCAGCAGTTTTCACGGCGGGAGAGGAAACTACGAGCAGTACTTC.

Here the CDR3 reads CASSTGTESYEQYF. The CDR3 DNA is TGTGCCAGTAGCACCGGGACAGAATCCTACGAGCAGTACTTC. The genes are TRBV19 and TRBJ2-7, with 7 positions matching TRBD1. This CDR3 region has 14 residues. The V gene's germline CDR1 is LNHDA and CDR2 SQIVND (reference sequence). Losses at the gene ends were 6 bases for V and 1 base for J; bases not matched to a gene: 6.

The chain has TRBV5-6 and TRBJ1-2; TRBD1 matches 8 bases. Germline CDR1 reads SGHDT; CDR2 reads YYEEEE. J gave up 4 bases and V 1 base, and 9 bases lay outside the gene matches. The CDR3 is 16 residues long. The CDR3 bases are TGTGCCAGCAGCTTGTTCGACAGGGGCGCGCCCTATGGCTACACCTTC. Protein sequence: CASSLFDRGAPYGYTF.

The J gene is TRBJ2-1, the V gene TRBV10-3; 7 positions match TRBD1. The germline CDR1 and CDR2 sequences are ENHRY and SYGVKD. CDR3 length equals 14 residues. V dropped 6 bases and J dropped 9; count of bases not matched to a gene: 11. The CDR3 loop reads CAISRDSYNGEQFF. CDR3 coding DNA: TGTGCCATCAGCCGGGACAGCTACAATGGTGAGCAGTTCTTC.

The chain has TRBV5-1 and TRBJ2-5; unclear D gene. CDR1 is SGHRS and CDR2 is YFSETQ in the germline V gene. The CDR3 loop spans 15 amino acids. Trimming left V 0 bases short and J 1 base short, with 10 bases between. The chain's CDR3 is CASSLAQATQETQYF. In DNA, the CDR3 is TGCGCCAGCAGCTTGGCCCAGGCTACCCAAGAGACCCAGTACTTC.

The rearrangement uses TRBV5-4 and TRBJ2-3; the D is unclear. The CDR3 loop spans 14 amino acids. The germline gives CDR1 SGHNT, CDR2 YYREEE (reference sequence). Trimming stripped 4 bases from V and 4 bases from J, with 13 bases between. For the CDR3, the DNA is TGTGCCAGCAGCGCCCTCGTGGGCGCAGATACGCAGTATTTT. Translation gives CASSALVGADTQYF.

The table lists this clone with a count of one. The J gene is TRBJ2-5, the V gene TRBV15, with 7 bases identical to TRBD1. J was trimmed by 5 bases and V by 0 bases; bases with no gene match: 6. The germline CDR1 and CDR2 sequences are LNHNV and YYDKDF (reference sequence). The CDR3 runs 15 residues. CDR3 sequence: CATSRDPLQGETQYF. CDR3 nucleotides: TGTGCCACCAGCAGAGATCCCCTACAGGGGGAGACCCAGTACTTC.

The CDR3 region is CASSMGDRSNTEAFF. CDR3 nucleotide sequence: TGTGCCAGTAGTATGGGGGACAGATCGAACACTGAAGCTTTCTTT. The rearrangement joins TRBV19 to TRBJ1-1, with 7 nucleotides matching TRBD1. Germline CDR1 and CDR2: LNHDA and SQIVND (reference sequence). V lost 3 bases to trimming and J lost 1 base; unmatched junction nucleotides: 5. CDR3 size: 15 residues.

The CDR3 here is CSASTGYGYTF. CDR3 in DNA: TGCAGTGCTTCCACAGGGTACGGCTACACCTTC. This chain connects TRBV20-1 to TRBJ1-2; TRBD1 is a possible D gene (6 bases). The germline V gene encodes CDR1 DFQATT and CDR2 SNEGSKA (reference sequence). V lost 5 bases and J 8 bases, leaving 12 bases between the germline ends. The CDR3 totals 11 residues.

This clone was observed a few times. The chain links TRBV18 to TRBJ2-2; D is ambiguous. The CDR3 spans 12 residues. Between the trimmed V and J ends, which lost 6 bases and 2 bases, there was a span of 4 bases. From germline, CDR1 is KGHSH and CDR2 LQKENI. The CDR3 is CASSPNTGELFF. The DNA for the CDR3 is TGTGCCAGCTCCCCTAACACCGGGGAGCTGTTTTTT. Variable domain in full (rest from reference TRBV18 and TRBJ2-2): NAGVMQNPRHLVRRRGQEARLRCSPMKGHSHVYWYRQLPEEGLKFMVYLQKENIIDESGMPKERFSAEFPKEGPSILRIQQVVRGDSAAYFCASSPNTGELFFGEGSRLTVL.

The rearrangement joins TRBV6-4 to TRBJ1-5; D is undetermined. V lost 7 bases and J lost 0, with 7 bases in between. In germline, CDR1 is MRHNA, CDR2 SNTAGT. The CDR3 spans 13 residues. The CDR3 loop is CASTYFSNQPQHF. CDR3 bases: TGTGCCAGCACCTATTTTAGCAATCAGCCCCAGCATTTT.

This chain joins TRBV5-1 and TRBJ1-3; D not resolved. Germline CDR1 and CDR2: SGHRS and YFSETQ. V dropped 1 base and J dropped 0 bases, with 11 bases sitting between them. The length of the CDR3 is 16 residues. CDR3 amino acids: CASSLSPGASGNTIYF. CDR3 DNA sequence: TGCGCCAGCAGCTTGTCCCCCGGAGCCTCTGGAAACACCATATATTTT.

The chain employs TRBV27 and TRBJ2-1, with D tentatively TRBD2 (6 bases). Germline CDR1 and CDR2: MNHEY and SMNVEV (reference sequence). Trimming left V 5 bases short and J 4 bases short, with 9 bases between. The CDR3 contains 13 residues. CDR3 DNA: TGTGCCAGCAGTGGACGGGGGTACAATGAGCAGTTCTTC. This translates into CASSGRGYNEQFF.

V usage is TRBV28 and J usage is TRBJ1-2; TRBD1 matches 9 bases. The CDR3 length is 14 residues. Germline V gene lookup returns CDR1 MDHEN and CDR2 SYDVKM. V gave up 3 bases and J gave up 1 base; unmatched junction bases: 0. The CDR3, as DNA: TGTGCCAGCAGTTTGACAGGGGGTAACTATGGCTACACCTTC. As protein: CASSLTGGNYGYTF.

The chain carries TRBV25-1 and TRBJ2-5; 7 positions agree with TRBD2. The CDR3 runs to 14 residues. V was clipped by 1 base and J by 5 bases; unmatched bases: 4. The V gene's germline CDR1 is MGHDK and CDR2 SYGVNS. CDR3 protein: CASSEFRGGETQYF. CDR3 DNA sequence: TGTGCCAGCAGTGAATTCCGGGGAGGGGAGACCCAGTACTTC.

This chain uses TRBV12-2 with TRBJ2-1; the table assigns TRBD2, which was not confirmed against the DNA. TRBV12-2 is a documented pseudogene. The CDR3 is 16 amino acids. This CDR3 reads CASRLLGGPAYNEQFF. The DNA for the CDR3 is TGTGCAAGTCGCTTACTCGGGGGGCCCGCCTACAATGAGCAGTTCTTC.

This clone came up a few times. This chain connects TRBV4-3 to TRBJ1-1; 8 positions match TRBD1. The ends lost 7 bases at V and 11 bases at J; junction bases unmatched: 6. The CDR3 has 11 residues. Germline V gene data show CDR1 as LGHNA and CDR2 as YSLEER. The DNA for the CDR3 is TGCGCCAGCACCGGGACAGGTCCGGCTTTCTTT. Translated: CASTGTGPAFF.

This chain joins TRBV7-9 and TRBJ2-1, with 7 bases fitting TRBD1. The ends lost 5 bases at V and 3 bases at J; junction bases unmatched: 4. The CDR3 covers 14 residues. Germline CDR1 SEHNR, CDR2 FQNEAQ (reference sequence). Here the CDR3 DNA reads TGTGCCAGCAGCAGACAGGGATTCTACAATGAGCAGTTCTTC. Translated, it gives CASSRQGFYNEQFF.

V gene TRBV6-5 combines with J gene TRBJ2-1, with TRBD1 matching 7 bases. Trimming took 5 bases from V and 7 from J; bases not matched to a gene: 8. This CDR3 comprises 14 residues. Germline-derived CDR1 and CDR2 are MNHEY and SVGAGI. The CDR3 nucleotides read TGTGCCAGCAGTAGGGAGAGGGGGCTAAATGAGCAGTTCTTC. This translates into CASSRERGLNEQFF.

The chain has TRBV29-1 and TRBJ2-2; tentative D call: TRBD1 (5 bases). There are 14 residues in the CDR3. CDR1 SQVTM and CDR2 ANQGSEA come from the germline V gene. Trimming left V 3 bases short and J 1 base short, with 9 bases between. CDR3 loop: CSVDGQGNTGELFF. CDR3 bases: TGCAGCGTTGACGGGCAGGGGAACACCGGGGAGCTGTTTTTT.